Sequencing of this TCR beta chain was carried out in a study of cytomegalovirus exposure and HLA in healthy donors. Study information: The Caucasian-associated ancestry cluster contained 81% of the roughly 370 genotyped donors. Study conclusions and caveats: Later analysis suggested most CMV-associated TCR beta chains were HLA-restricted. Rare TCR sequences dominated, though some public TCRs recurred in many donors.

As for this clone: Its specificity is unknown.

Donors were nominally healthy when sampled, though unrecorded immune exposures were likely. Vbeta (60) and Jbeta (13) primers were used in the PCR. Method: immunoSEQ multiplex PCR; TCRdb's copy keeps in-frame clones and lacks some. Here the sample spans about 110,000 clones, roughly four fifths being singletons. Trimming stripped 8 bases from V and 1 base from J, with 21 bases between. CDR3 length: 15 residues. Germline values: CDR1 SQVTM, CDR2 ANQGSEA. The sample taken for sequencing was PBMCs. The sequence derives from a woman aged 18-30 years in good health and CMV-seronegative. This chain links TRBV29-1 with TRBJ2-7; TRBD1 might be the D (6 bases). In DNA form, the CDR3 reads TGCAGCTTATTCTTCCGGGACAAAAGGTCCTACGAGCAGTACGTC. Its translation is CSLFFRDKRSYEQYV.